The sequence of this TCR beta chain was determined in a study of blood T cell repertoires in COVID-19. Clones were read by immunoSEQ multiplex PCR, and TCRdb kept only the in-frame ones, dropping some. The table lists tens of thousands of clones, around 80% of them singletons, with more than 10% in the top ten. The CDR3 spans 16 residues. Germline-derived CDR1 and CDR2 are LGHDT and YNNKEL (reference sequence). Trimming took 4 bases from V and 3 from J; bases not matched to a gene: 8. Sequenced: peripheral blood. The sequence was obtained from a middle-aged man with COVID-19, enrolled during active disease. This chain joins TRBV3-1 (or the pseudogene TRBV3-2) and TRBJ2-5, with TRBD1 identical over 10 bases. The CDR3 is CASSPFPGTGEETQYF. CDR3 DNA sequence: TGTGCCAGCAGCCCGTTCCCCGGGACAGGGGAAGAGACCCAGTACTTC.